Listed below are T cell receptor beta chains from one sample, sequenced in a study of cytomegalovirus exposure and HLA in healthy donors. This table comes from immunoSEQ multiplex PCR, and its TCRdb copy is limited to in-frame clones, with some not included. The sample has around 300,000 clones, roughly two thirds seen once. Material: PBMCs. These receptors all come from a female donor in good health and CMV-seronegative. Each CDR3 is given with its conserved first and last residue. D genes are given only for firm matches. The size entry is marked missing in some rows and otherwise reads once, few, many or a size class.

D,size,J,V,DNA,CDR3
-,-,TRBJ1-4,TRBV2,TGTGCCAGCACCCAAACCACAGGGTTCAGTGAAAAACTGTTTTTT,CASTQTTGFSEKLFF
TRBD2,-,TRBJ2-2,TRBV28,TGTGCCAGCAGTACCGGACGGACTAGCGGTATCACCGGGGAGCTGTTTTTT,CASSTGRTSGITGELFF
-,-,TRBJ1-5,TRBV7-9,TGTTCCAGCAGCTTATTTGACTCTTCGGCTCGGCAGCCCCAGCATTTT,CSSSLFDSSARQPQHF
-,-,TRBJ2-7,TRBV5-6,TGTGCCAGCAGCCTCGGGACAACGACCTACGAGCAGTACTTC,CASSLGTTTYEQYF
-,-,TRBJ2-5,TRBV7-9,TGTGCCAGCAGCCCAACAACCGGGGGACTCGGAGAGACCCAGTACTTC,CASSPTTGGLGETQYF
-,-,TRBJ2-7,TRBV5-3,TGTGCCAGAAGCTTGGGGGACACCTACGAGCAGTACTTC,CARSLGDTYEQYF
TRBD1,-,TRBJ2-7,TRBV5-4,TGTGCCAGCAGCCGGGGGACAGGGGGTGTACCCTACGAGCAGTACTTC,CASSRGTGGVPYEQYF
-,-,TRBJ1-2,TRBV19,TGTGCCAGTATTCTCCCTATTGACAGGCCGTATGGCTACACCTTC,CASILPIDRPYGYTF
TRBD1,-,TRBJ1-1,TRBV27,TGTGCCAGCAGTCTGACAGGGGTTGAAGCTTTCTTT,CASSLTGVEAFF
TRBD2,-,TRBJ2-1,TRBV13,TGTGCCAGCAGCTTGAGCGGGAGGCCTTACAATGAGCAGTTCTTC,CASSLSGRPYNEQFF
-,-,TRBJ2-7,TRBV11-2,TGTGCCAGCAGCCAGGGACTGACCTACGAGCAGTACTTC,CASSQGLTYEQYF
TRBD2,-,TRBJ2-1,TRBV27,TGTGCCAGCAGTCTCGGGACTAGCGGGTACACGGGTTCCTACAATGAGCAGTTCTTC,CASSLGTSGYTGSYNEQFF
-,few,TRBJ1-3,TRBV5-3,TGTGCCAGAAGCTTGGGTGTTGGACACTCTGGAAACACCATATATTTT,CARSLGVGHSGNTIYF
-,once,TRBJ1-2,TRBV7-9,TGTGCCAGCAGCTGGTCGGGGAATAACTATGGCTACACCTTC,CASSWSGNNYGYTF
-,-,TRBJ1-3,TRBV4-1,TGCGCCAGCAGCCAAGAGTCAGGGCTGGCTGGAAACACCATATATTTT,CASSQESGLAGNTIYF
-,-,TRBJ2-7,TRBV2,TGTGCCAGCAAAAAGGACAGAGCCTCCTACGAGCAGTACTTC,CASKKDRASYEQYF
TRBD1,-,TRBJ1-3,TRBV7-8,TGTGCCAGCAGGGGGACAGGCGCTGGAAACACCATATATTTT,CASRGTGAGNTIYF
TRBD1,once,TRBJ2-1,TRBV2,TGTGCCAGCAGTGGCCCACAGGGGAATGAGCAGTTCTTC,CASSGPQGNEQFF
-,-,TRBJ2-3,TRBV4-1,TGCGCCAGCAGCCAAGATGGCGATACGCAGTATTTT,CASSQDGDTQYF
TRBD2,-,TRBJ2-2,TRBV11-2,TGTGCCAGCAGCTTATTTGGCGGGAGTTTCACCGGGGAGCTGTTTTTT,CASSLFGGSFTGELFF
-,-,TRBJ2-3,TRBV7-8,TGTGCCAGCAGCTCCCTCGGGCTAGGCCGGGACACAGATACGCAGTATTTT,CASSSLGLGRDTDTQYF
-,-,TRBJ1-1,TRBV2,TGTGCCAGCAGGCAGGAGGGTACTGAAGCTTTCTTT,CASRQEGTEAFF
-,-,TRBJ1-1,TRBV7-2,TGTGCCAGCAGCTTACACGGGAACACTGAAGCTTTCTTT,CASSLHGNTEAFF
-,once,TRBJ1-1,TRBV7-2,TGTGCCAGCAGCTTAAAGGTGACGGGGGAACGCGGCGTCCCTTTCTTT,CASSLKVTGERGVPFF
TRBD2,-,TRBJ2-1,TRBV13,TGTGCCAGCAGCCTTAGGACTAGCGGGAATCGGAATGAGCAGTTCTTC,CASSLRTSGNRNEQFF
-,-,TRBJ1-4,TRBV25-1,TGTGCCAGCAGTCCTCAAGTCGGACAGTCTAATGAAAAACTGTTTTTT,CASSPQVGQSNEKLFF
TRBD1,few,TRBJ1-1,TRBV5-5,TGTGCCAGCAGCTTGGACAGGGGGCGTGCTTTCTTT,CASSLDRGRAFF
TRBD1,once,TRBJ1-5,TRBV19,TGTGCCAGTAGTATTGAGGGGGCGGTAAATCAGCCCCAGCATTTT,CASSIEGAVNQPQHF
TRBD2,few,TRBJ2-3,TRBV15,TGTGCCACCAGGGGCTATGGGGGGGGAGTAGATACGCAGTATTTT,CATRGYGGGVDTQYF
-,few,TRBJ2-1,TRBV9,TGTGCCAGCAGCGTAGGGATTAGCGCGGATGAGCAGTTCTTC,CASSVGISADEQFF
TRBD1,few,TRBJ2-1,TRBV6-1,TGTGCCAGCAGCGGCCGGGACAGGGTCTACAATGAGCAGTTCTTC,CASSGRDRVYNEQFF
-,-,TRBJ2-1,TRBV11-3,TGTGCCAGCAGCTTAGTTGGCGGAAATGAGCAGTTCTTC,CASSLVGGNEQFF
-,few,TRBJ1-1,TRBV19,TGTGCCAGTACTGTGAGCTCGAACACTGAAGCTTTCTTT,CASTVSSNTEAFF
TRBD1,-,TRBJ2-7,TRBV7-2,TGTGCCAGCAGCCCCTCGACAGGGTTGAGGGAGCAGTACTTC,CASSPSTGLREQYF
-,-,TRBJ1-2,TRBV11-2,TGTGCCAGCAGTACGGGTCTCGACTATGGCTACACCTTC,CASSTGLDYGYTF
-,-,TRBJ2-1,TRBV19,TGTGCCAGTAGTATGAGCCCAGCGAGACATGAGCAGTTCTTC,CASSMSPARHEQFF
TRBD1,-,TRBJ1-4,TRBV29-1,TGCAGCGCCCGGGACAGGGGGCCTAATGAAAAACTGTTTTTT,CSARDRGPNEKLFF
-,-,TRBJ1-2,TRBV11-2,TGTGCCAGCAGTCCTGGGGCGGGAAACTATGGCTACACCTTC,CASSPGAGNYGYTF